The source of this TCR beta chain is a study of OX40 agonist ivuxolimab in advanced cancers. At the level of the study: Past anti-PD-1, anti-PD-L1 or anti-CTLA-4 therapy was accepted, and 30% to 45% had received some. Study-wide findings and caveats: Average numbers of expanded clones were greater in CD8+ T cells than in CD4+.

Here immunoSEQ multiplex PCR was the method, and the copy in TCRdb shows in-frame clones only, minus some. The data contain approximately 40,000 clones, approximately 85% of them seen just once; the ten biggest clones take up about 15%. Any history of autoimmune disease or systemic immunosuppression disqualified patients. Samples were taken at baseline and on day 1 of cycles 4 and 7. On this clone: The antigen is unknown.

Germline assignment: CDR1 SGHNT and CDR2 YENEEA. This CDR3 is built from 18 residues. The V segment lost 2 bases and the J segment 3 bases; nucleotides outside the gene matches: 9. The sequence was obtained from an adult with an advanced solid tumor such as melanoma, head and neck, liver or kidney cancer. V is TRBV11-3 and J is TRBJ2-2; 10 nucleotides line up with TRBD1. The source material was CD4+ or CD8+ T cells sorted from blood, sampled in a trial of the OX40 agonist ivuxolimab. CDR3 protein: CASSLRSGTGVDTGELFF. The CDR3 nucleotides read TGTGCCAGCAGCTTAAGATCCGGGACAGGGGTAGACACCGGGGAGCTGTTTTTT.